This TCR beta chain emerged from a study of monozygotic twins with inflammatory bowel disease. TCRdb re-called the 5' RACE reads and catalogs CDR3 proteins one per entry, DNA excluded. Here the sample table reports about 380,000 distinct CDR3 sequences. Donors gave 2 to 3 ml of blood apiece. The CDR3 length is 15 residues. Germline V CDR1 and CDR2: SGHRS, YFSETQ. Study-level results: Relative clonotype sharing with others was diminished in IBD patients versus healthy twins, particularly with disease activity. There was no way to distinguish the different T cell subtypes.

Of note for this clonotype: Its antigen is not identified.

The sequencing input was blood. The chain combines TRBV5-1 with TRBJ1-3; as DNA is missing, the TRBD1 call by TCRdb cannot be tested. The sequence came from a human donor with ulcerative colitis or Crohn's disease, or a healthy co-twin of an affected twin (not recorded which). CDR3 residues: CASSFDSYSGNTIYF.